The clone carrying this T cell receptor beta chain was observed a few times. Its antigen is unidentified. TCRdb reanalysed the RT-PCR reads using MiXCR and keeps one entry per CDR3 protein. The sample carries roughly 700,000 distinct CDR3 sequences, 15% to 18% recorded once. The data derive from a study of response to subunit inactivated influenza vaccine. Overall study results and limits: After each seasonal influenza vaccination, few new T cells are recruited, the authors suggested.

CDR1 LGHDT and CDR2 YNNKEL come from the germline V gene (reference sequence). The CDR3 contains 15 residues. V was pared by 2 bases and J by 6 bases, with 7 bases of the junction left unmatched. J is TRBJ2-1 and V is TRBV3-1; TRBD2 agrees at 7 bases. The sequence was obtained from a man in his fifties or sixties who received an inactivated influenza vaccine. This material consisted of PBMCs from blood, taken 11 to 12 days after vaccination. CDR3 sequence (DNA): TGTGCCAGCAGCCAAAGGGCCAGCGGGACCAATGAGCAGTTCTTC. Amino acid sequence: CASSQRASGTNEQFF.